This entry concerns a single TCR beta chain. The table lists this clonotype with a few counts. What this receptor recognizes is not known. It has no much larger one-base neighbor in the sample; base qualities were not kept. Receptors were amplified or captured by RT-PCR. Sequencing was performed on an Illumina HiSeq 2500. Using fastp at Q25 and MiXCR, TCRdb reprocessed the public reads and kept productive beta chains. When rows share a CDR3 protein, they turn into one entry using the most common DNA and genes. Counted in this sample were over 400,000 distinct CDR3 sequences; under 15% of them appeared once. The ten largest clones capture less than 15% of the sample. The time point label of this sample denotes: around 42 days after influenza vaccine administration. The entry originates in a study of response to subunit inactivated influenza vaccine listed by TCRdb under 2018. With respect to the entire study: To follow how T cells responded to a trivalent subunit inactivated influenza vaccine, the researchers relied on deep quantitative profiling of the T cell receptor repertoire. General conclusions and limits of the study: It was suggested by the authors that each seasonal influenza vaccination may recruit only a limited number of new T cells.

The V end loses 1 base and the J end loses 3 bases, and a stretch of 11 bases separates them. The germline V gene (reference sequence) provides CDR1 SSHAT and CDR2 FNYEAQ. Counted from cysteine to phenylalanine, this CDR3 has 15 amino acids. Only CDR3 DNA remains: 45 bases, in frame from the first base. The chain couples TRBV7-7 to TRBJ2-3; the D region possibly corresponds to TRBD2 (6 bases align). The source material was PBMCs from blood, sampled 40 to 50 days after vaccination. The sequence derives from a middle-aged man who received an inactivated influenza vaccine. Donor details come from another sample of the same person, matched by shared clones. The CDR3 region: CASSLGVSGTDTQYF. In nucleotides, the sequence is TGTGCCAGCAGCTTAGGGGTTAGCGGAACAGATACGCAGTATTTT. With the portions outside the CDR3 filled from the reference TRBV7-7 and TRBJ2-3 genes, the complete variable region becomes GAGVSQSPRYKVTKRGQDVTLRCDPISSHATLYWYQQALGQGPEFLTYFNYEAQPDKSGLPSDRFSAERPEGSISTLTIQRTEQRDSAMYRCASSLGVSGTDTQYFGPGTRLTVL.